The T cell receptor beta chain described here comes from a study of cytomegalovirus exposure and HLA in healthy donors. This clone has a single count. The antigen remains unidentified. Study results and caveats: Overall, roughly 160 TCR beta chains were annotated as cytomegalovirus-associated. The study found most TCR sequences rare, yet found some public TCRs in many donors. The classifier reportedly diagnosed cytomegalovirus status with high sensitivity and specificity.

Germline V gives CDR1 MGHDK, CDR2 SYGVNS. The germline V and J ends were trimmed by 2 bases and 4 bases, with 15 bases remaining between them. CDR3 length: 15 residues. From the approximately 120-subject validation cohort, which was separate from the roughly 700-subject first cohort, the donors were drawn. Using immunoSEQ multiplex PCR, the repertoire was profiled, and TCRdb retains in-frame clones only, with some absent. The sample consists of over 150,000 clones, approximately 86% of them appearing once. The sequence was obtained from a man younger than 30 in good health and CMV-seropositive. Sequenced input: PBMCs. V gene TRBV25-1 combines with J gene TRBJ2-7, with D possibly being TRBD2 (6 bases). DNA for the CDR3: TGTGCCAGCAGTGAAGTGGGGGGTTTTACGTACGAGCAGTACTTC. Encoded protein: CASSEVGGFTYEQYF.